The rows below give T cell receptor beta chains drawn from one sample of a study of cytomegalovirus exposure and HLA in healthy donors. Sequenced by immunoSEQ multiplex PCR; TCRdb stores in-frame clones only, minus some. The top ten clones hold about 1.3% of a sample with some 170,000 clones, around four fifths of them seen once. The specimen sequenced was PBMCs. All receptors come from a woman in her 50s in good health and CMV-seronegative. The CDR3 runs from the conserved cysteine through the conserved F or W. The D gene is left open where the match is weak. The size field is filled for only some rows; it gives once, few, many or a size class.

d_call,v_call,clone_size,j_call,cdr3_nt,cdr3_aa
-,TRBV19,-,TRBJ1-2,TGTGCCAGTAGTATCGGACACGTTACAGGAGACTATGGCTACACCTTC,CASSIGHVTGDYGYTF
-,TRBV5-1,-,TRBJ2-1,TGCGCCAGCAGCCCGGACAAGGGGCCCTACAATGAGCAGTTCTTC,CASSPDKGPYNEQFF
TRBD1,TRBV6-5,-,TRBJ2-3,TGTGCCAGCAGTTACTTGACAGGGCGCTCAGATACGCAGTATTTT,CASSYLTGRSDTQYF
-,TRBV6-1,few,TRBJ2-7,TGTGCCAGCAGTGAAGGTGTAGGGGTGAGGTACTTC,CASSEGVGVRYF
-,TRBV7-9,-,TRBJ1-6,TGTGCCAGCAGCTCACCGGGAGAATATTCACCCCTCCACTTT,CASSSPGEYSPLHF
TRBD1,TRBV9,-,TRBJ1-2,TGTGCCAGCAGCCTCAGGCCCCCAGGGGGAAGTAACTATGGCTACACCTTC,CASSLRPPGGSNYGYTF
-,TRBV19,-,TRBJ2-6,TGTGCCAGTAGTATAGGAGGTACTGGGGGAGGTAGGGGGGCCAACGTCCTGACTTTC,CASSIGGTGGGRGANVLTF
-,TRBV7-9,-,TRBJ1-1,TGTGCCAGCAGCTTCCAGGGGTTGCAAAGTGGCACTGAAGCTTTCTTT,CASSFQGLQSGTEAFF
TRBD1,TRBV28,once,TRBJ2-1,TGTGCCAGCAGGGACAGGGACAATGAGCAGTTCTTC,CASRDRDNEQFF
-,TRBV28,-,TRBJ1-1,TGTGCCAGCAGTTTAATCTTTTCGACTGAAGCTTTCTTT,CASSLIFSTEAFF
TRBD2,TRBV4-2,-,TRBJ2-1,TGTGCCAGCACCGTACGACTAGCGGGAGTCAGCGAGCAGTTCTTC,CASTVRLAGVSEQFF
-,TRBV21-1,-,TRBJ2-7,TGTGCCAGCAGGGCCAAACAGGGAGTCGGGTACGAGCAGTACTTC,CASRAKQGVGYEQYF
-,TRBV6-6,-,TRBJ2-5,TGTGCCAGCAGTTACGGCCAGGTTCCTGAGACCCAGTACTTC,CASSYGQVPETQYF
TRBD1,TRBV5-1,-,TRBJ2-7,TGCGCCAGCAGCTTGAGTCCCGGACAGGGTAACGAGCAGTACTTC,CASSLSPGQGNEQYF
-,TRBV11-1,-,TRBJ2-7,TGTGCCAGCAGCTTAGGAAGGACTGCGTCCTACGAGCAGTACTTC,CASSLGRTASYEQYF
-,TRBV28,-,TRBJ2-7,TGTGCCAGCAGTTTTCAGGCAGGGGATACCTACGAGCAGTACTTC,CASSFQAGDTYEQYF
-,TRBV2,-,TRBJ1-5,TGTGCCAGCAGTGAAGGTACAGCTTGGCAGCCCCAGCATTTT,CASSEGTAWQPQHF